This TCR beta chain was sequenced for a study of CD8+ T cells in alopecia areata. Whole-study context: After 6 to 18 months of tofacitinib, follow-up continued 6 months off drug.

Treatment of the sample: oral pan-JAK inhibitor, 5-10 mg twice daily. Regarding this clone: What it recognizes is unknown.

The sequencing template was cDNA reverse transcribed from extracted RNA. TCRdb's table, derived via immunoSEQ multiplex PCR, lists solely in-frame clones and lacks some. The sample carries more than 90,000 clones, less than 75% recorded once. V gave up 4 bases and J gave up 4 bases; unmatched junction bases: 6. This CDR3 is built from 15 residues. CDR1 is SGHDT, CDR2 YYEEEE, per germline. Notes on the study in general: Among patients, TCR sharing was less clear than in mice, a difference possibly due in part to HLA diversity in the patient population. Scalp clonality dropped significantly under tofacitinib, as did expanded CD8+ top-100 clones.

This chain uses TRBV5-6 with TRBJ1-5, with 9 bases aligning to TRBD1. The origin of this receptor is a human donor with alopecia areata. The sample here was CD8+ T cells sorted from blood, taken at week 24, from a patient treated with tofacitinib. CDR3 sequence reads: CASSAGTGFNQPQHF. In nucleotides, the CDR3 is TGTGCCAGCAGCGCCGGGACAGGGTTTAATCAGCCCCAGCATTTT.